The 31 T cell receptor beta chains presented below share a single source sample, sequenced in a study of cytomegalovirus exposure and HLA in healthy donors. The PCR made use of 60 Vbeta and 13 Jbeta primers. Libraries were prepared by immunoSEQ multiplex PCR; TCRdb keeps only in-frame clonotypes and omits some of them. The repertoire holds some 150,000 clones, with about 82% as singletons. Sequenced: PBMCs. These TCRs come from a man aged 30 to 39 in good health and CMV-seronegative.

The chain joins TRBV29-1 to TRBJ1-2; D not certain. V lost 4 bases to trimming and J lost 7 bases, with 13 bases between them. CDR1 is SQVTM, CDR2 ANQGSEA, per germline. The CDR3 runs to 12 residues. The CDR3 spells CSVAPFGGGYTF. The CDR3 DNA is TGCAGCGTTGCCCCGTTCGGAGGTGGCTACACCTTC.

The genes are TRBV19 and TRBJ1-5, with no clear D. Germline V gene lookup returns CDR1 LNHDA and CDR2 SQIVND (reference sequence). This CDR3 spans 15 amino acids. V was clipped by 4 bases and J by 3 bases, with 13 bases between them. CDR3 DNA sequence: TGTGCCAGTAGTAGTATGGGCGGGTACAATCAGCCCCAGCATTTT. Translating it yields CASSSMGGYNQPQHF. Complete variable domain (other parts from reference TRBV19 and TRBJ1-5): DGGITQSPKYLFRKEGQNVTLSCEQNLNHDAMYWYRQDPGQGLRLIYYSQIVNDFQKGDIAEGYSVSREKKESFPLTVTSAQKNPTAFYLCASSSMGGYNQPQHFGDGTRLSIL.

For this clone: Other DNA sequences in the same sample also yield this CDR3. V is TRBV5-1 and J is TRBJ1-2, with 11 bases fitting TRBD1. The germline CDR1 and CDR2 sequences are SGHRS and YFSETQ. The CDR3 runs 16 residues. V lost 4 bases to trimming and J lost 1 base; unmatched junction nucleotides: 6. CDR3 amino acids: CASSIGQGALNYGYTF. The CDR3 DNA reads TGCGCCAGCAGCATAGGACAGGGGGCCCTTAACTATGGCTACACCTTC.

This clone came up once. CDR3 DNA sequence: TGTGCCAGCAGTGGGACAACGACTAGCCGCGACCTTTACGAGCAGTACTTC. The encoded protein is CASSGTTTSRDLYEQYF. J is TRBJ2-7 and V is TRBV6-1; 7 bases are a match to TRBD2. There are 17 residues in the CDR3. CDR1 is MNHNS and CDR2 is SASEGT in the germline V gene. J gave up 4 bases and V 4 bases, and 16 bases lay outside the gene matches.

The rearrangement uses TRBV5-1 and TRBJ2-1; 8 bases fit TRBD1. The germline V gene encodes CDR1 SGHRS and CDR2 YFSETQ. The length of the CDR3 is 16 residues. With V trimmed by 4 bases and J by 3 bases, 9 bases remained unmatched. CDR3 loop: CASSPNPGQVYNEQFF. The CDR3 DNA follows: TGCGCCAGCAGCCCTAATCCGGGACAGGTCTACAATGAGCAGTTCTTC.

For this clone: In the same sample, other DNA sequences code for this CDR3. V and J are TRBV28 and TRBJ1-5; weak D call: TRBD1 (6 bases). Trimming pared 6 bases from V and 1 base from J, leaving 10 bases between. Germline values: CDR1 MDHEN, CDR2 SYDVKM. The CDR3 spans 14 residues. The CDR3 sequence: CASRSTGSNQPQHF. The DNA for the CDR3 is TGTGCCAGCAGGTCTACAGGGAGCAATCAGCCCCAGCATTTT.

Turning to this clone: One end of the junction varies from germline; a read error may be responsible. The chain uses TRBV7-7 and TRBJ1-1, with D perhaps TRBD1 (6 bases). CDR1 SSHAT and CDR2 FNYEAQ come from the germline V gene (reference sequence). CDR3 length: 14 residues. Here the CDR3 reads CASSATMGAKEAFF. The DNA of the CDR3 is TGTGCTAGCAGCGCCACTATGGGGGCGAAAGAAGCTTTCTTT.

The CDR3 DNA sequence: TGTGCCAGCAGTCCTATAACGGACAGCTCGAACACTGAAGCTTTCTTT. Its protein is CASSPITDSSNTEAFF. The chain has TRBV28 and TRBJ1-1; a possible D gene is TRBD1 (6 bases). Germline CDR1 and CDR2: MDHEN and SYDVKM. This CDR3 has 16 amino acids. Trimming pared 5 bases from V and 1 base from J, leaving 17 bases between. Filled out from reference TRBV28 and TRBJ1-1, the complete variable domain reads DVKVTQSSRYLVKRTGEKVFLECVQDMDHENMFWYRQDPGLGLRLIYFSYDVKMKEKGDIPEGYSVSREKKERFSLILESASTNQTSMYLCASSPITDSSNTEAFFGQGTRLTVV.

J is TRBJ1-5 and V is TRBV30; 7 positions agree with TRBD1. Germline CDR1 GTSNPN, CDR2 SVGIG (reference sequence). There are 14 residues in the CDR3. The V and J ends lost 3 bases and 6 bases, in that order; junction bases with no gene match: 8. DNA for the CDR3: TGTGCCTGGAGCTTAGGCAGGGGGAGTCAGCCCCAGCATTTT. It specifies CAWSLGRGSQPQHF.

V is TRBV5-4 and J is TRBJ2-7; 8 bases match TRBD1. CDR3 length equals 15 residues. Trimming cost V 0 bases and J 6 bases; bases outside gene matches: 8. Per germline, CDR1 SGHNT and CDR2 YYREEE (reference sequence). CDR3 protein: CASSLAWGQAAEQYF. The CDR3 coding sequence is TGTGCCAGCAGCTTGGCGTGGGGACAGGCGGCCGAGCAGTACTTC.

V and J are TRBV30 and TRBJ2-1; unclear D gene. Looked up from germline, CDR1 is GTSNPN and CDR2 is SVGIG (reference sequence). This CDR3 is built from 11 residues. Between the trimmed V and J ends, which lost 3 bases and 9 bases, there was a span of 9 bases. CDR3 in DNA: TGTGCCTGGAGCCTTAGTGTTGAGCAGTTCTTC. Protein sequence: CAWSLSVEQFF.

The chain links TRBV4-1 to TRBJ1-4; 9 bases agree with TRBD1. The CDR3 is 15 amino acids. Germline CDR1 and CDR2: MGHRA and YSYEKL. The junction had 4 bases not matched to a gene; V was cut back by 5 bases and J by 3 bases. CDR3 bases: TGCGCCAGCAGCGGACAGGGGAGCCCTAATGAAAAACTGTTTTTT. Translated: CASSGQGSPNEKLFF.

The chain is built from TRBV7-6 and TRBJ2-1; D unclear. Germline V gene data show CDR1 as SGHVS and CDR2 as FNYEAQ. The CDR3 has 13 amino acids. Deletions cut 1 base from V and 8 bases from J, with 9 bases between. The CDR3 DNA is TGTGCCAGCAGCTTAGTTTTTCGGGATGAGCAGTTCTTC. The encoded protein is CASSLVFRDEQFF.

This chain connects TRBV5-1 to TRBJ1-2, with TRBD1 identical over 7 bases. CDR1 is SGHRS, CDR2 YFSETQ, per germline. J was trimmed by 4 bases and V by 4 bases; bases with no gene match: 4. The CDR3 consists of 13 residues. DNA for the CDR3: TGCGCCAGCAGCGGGGGGACAGCCTATGGCTACACCTTC. Protein: CASSGGTAYGYTF.

J is TRBJ1-1 and V is TRBV18; 9 nucleotides align to TRBD1. With 5 bases clipped from V and 4 bases from J, the junction kept 5 bases outside the gene matches. CDR1 and CDR2 (germline): KGHSH, LQKENI. The CDR3 has 14 residues. The CDR3 here is CASSTTGGSTEAFF. For the CDR3, the DNA is TGTGCCAGCTCAACCACAGGGGGCTCCACTGAAGCTTTCTTT.

The rearrangement joins TRBV19 to TRBJ1-2, with TRBD1 identical over 7 bases. The junction had 6 bases not matched to a gene; V was cut back by 5 bases and J by 6 bases. The CDR3 extends over 13 amino acids. Germline CDR1 LNHDA, CDR2 SQIVND (reference sequence). CDR3 amino acids: CASSPMTGNGYTF. The CDR3 coding sequence is TGTGCCAGTAGTCCCATGACAGGGAATGGCTACACCTTC. The full variable domain, rest sourced from reference TRBV19 and TRBJ1-2, is DGGITQSPKYLFRKEGQNVTLSCEQNLNHDAMYWYRQDPGQGLRLIYYSQIVNDFQKGDIAEGYSVSREKKESFPLTVTSAQKNPTAFYLCASSPMTGNGYTFGSGTRLTVV.

Details on this clone: The sample holds other DNA sequences that translate to the same CDR3. The J gene is TRBJ2-5, the V gene TRBV5-1; 14 bases line up with TRBD2. This CDR3 region has 16 residues. Germline trimming cut 5 bases from V and 5 bases from J; bases unmatched to any gene: 8. CDR1 is SGHRS and CDR2 is YFSETQ in the germline V gene. The CDR3 here is CASSLGLAGGEETQYF. The CDR3 nucleotides are TGCGCCAGCAGTCTTGGACTAGCGGGAGGTGAGGAGACCCAGTACTTC.

This chain joins TRBV27 and TRBJ2-5; TRBD2 matches at 13 bases. This CDR3 has 15 residues. The germline CDR1 and CDR2 sequences are MNHEY and SMNVEV (reference sequence). V was clipped by 6 bases and J by 1 base; unmatched bases: 2. The CDR3 loop is CASRTSGRIQETQYF. DNA for the CDR3: TGTGCCAGCAGGACTAGCGGGAGGATCCAAGAGACCCAGTACTTC.

This chain uses TRBV6-1 with TRBJ2-7; a possible D gene is TRBD1 (6 bases). The germline CDR1 and CDR2 sequences are MNHNS and SASEGT. The CDR3 has 14 amino acids. Trimming took off 1 base at V and 9 bases at J, with 16 bases between the two ends. The CDR3 nucleotides are TGTGCCAGCAGTGAAGTAGGGCAGGGGTTGGGGCAGTACTTC. Amino acids: CASSEVGQGLGQYF.

The gene calls are TRBV2 and TRBJ2-1; perhaps TRBD1 as D (6 bases). Germline CDR1 is SNHLY and CDR2 is FYNNEI. V lost 10 bases, J lost 5 bases, and 18 bases lay in between. The CDR3 consists of 14 residues. The CDR3 protein is CATQPGAANNEQFF. The CDR3 region has the DNA TGTGCCACTCAGCCAGGGGCCGCAAACAATGAGCAGTTCTTC. Full variable domain (missing parts from reference TRBV2 and TRBJ2-1): EPEVTQTPSHQVTQMGQEVILRCVPISNHLYFYWYRQILGQKVEFLVSFYNNEISEKSEIFDDQFSVERPDGSNFTLKIRSTKLEDSAMYFCATQPGAANNEQFFGPGTRLTVL.

The rearrangement links TRBV4-1 to TRBJ1-3; D is perhaps TRBD1 (6 bases). Trimming removed 0 bases from V and 0 bases from J, with 15 bases in between. The CDR3 length is 18 residues. CDR1 and CDR2 from the germline V gene are MGHRA and YSYEKL. The CDR3 spells CASSQEVRGAISGNTIYF. CDR3 coding DNA: TGCGCCAGCAGCCAAGAGGTCAGGGGCGCAATCTCTGGAAACACCATATATTTT.

The genes are TRBV10-1 and TRBJ2-7; D perhaps matches TRBD1 (7 bases). Germline CDR1 is WNHNN and CDR2 is SYGVQD (reference sequence). The CDR3 totals 13 residues. Deletions cut 11 bases from V and 2 bases from J, with 16 bases between. The CDR3 sequence is CAGPRGEPYEQYF. The CDR3 nucleotides are TGCGCCGGTCCCAGGGGGGAACCCTACGAGCAGTACTTC.

CDR3 residues: CASSLGNGAGGETQYF. The CDR3 region has the DNA TGCGCCAGCAGCTTGGGAAATGGGGCAGGGGGAGAGACCCAGTACTTC. This chain links TRBV5-1 with TRBJ2-5, with TRBD1 identical over 7 bases. The CDR3 length is 16 residues. Germline-derived CDR1 and CDR2 are SGHRS and YFSETQ. The junction had 9 bases not matched to a gene; V was cut back by 0 bases and J by 4 bases.

The rearrangement joins TRBV10-1 to TRBJ1-5; 7 bases agree with TRBD1. Germline lookup yields CDR1 WNHNN and CDR2 SYGVQD (reference sequence). The CDR3 is 13 amino acids. V was pared by 6 bases and J by 4 bases, with 3 bases of the junction left unmatched. In DNA form, the CDR3 reads TGCGCCAGCAGCCAGACAGGGAATCAGCCCCAGCATTTT. This translates into CASSQTGNQPQHF.

For the CDR3, the DNA is TGTGCCAGCAGTTTATTAGGACAGGGGGGAAACATTCAGTACTTC. Protein product: CASSLLGQGGNIQYF. V and J are TRBV27 and TRBJ2-4; 10 bases align to TRBD1. The CDR3 is 15 amino acids. Germline CDR1 and CDR2: MNHEY and SMNVEV (reference sequence). The V and J ends lost 1 base and 6 bases, in that order; junction bases with no gene match: 3.

This clone showed up just once. This rearrangement joins TRBV15 to TRBJ2-7; D gene ambiguous. Trimming left V 0 bases short and J 7 bases short, with 16 bases between. Germline assignment: CDR1 LNHNV and CDR2 YYDKDF (reference sequence). The CDR3 is made up of 15 amino acids. The CDR3 bases are TGTGCCACCAGCAGAGATCTCGTGGCCCTAGGTGAGCAGTACTTC. The encoded protein is CATSRDLVALGEQYF.

The gene calls are TRBV28 and TRBJ2-7; the D gene is possibly TRBD2 (6 bases). With 4 bases removed from V and 3 bases from J, the gap between germline ends came to 16 bases. This CDR3 comprises 15 residues. Germline loops: CDR1 MDHEN, CDR2 SYDVKM. CDR3 in amino acids: CASSSAVGGNYEQYF. CDR3 in DNA: TGTGCCAGCAGTTCTGCGGTCGGAGGGAACTACGAGCAGTACTTC.

The rearrangement links TRBV6-5 to TRBJ1-2, with D unclear. Trimming stripped 4 bases from V and 12 bases from J, with 24 bases between. In germline, CDR1 is MNHEY, CDR2 SVGAGI. The CDR3 extends over 15 amino acids. CDR3 bases: TGTGCCAGCAGTTCCCTGGGCAGGCAACCCATGCTTAACACCTTC. It is translated as CASSSLGRQPMLNTF.

This clone appeared a single time. This chain connects TRBV10-2 to TRBJ2-4; maybe TRBD1 (5 bases). V was shortened by 2 bases and J by 8 bases, with 13 bases between the two germline ends. Germline assignment: CDR1 WSHSY and CDR2 SAAADI. The CDR3 extends over 14 amino acids. CDR3 sequence reads: CASSEVAGFDIQYF. The CDR3 coding sequence is TGCGCCAGCAGTGAGGTGGCAGGGTTTGACATTCAGTACTTC.

The genes are TRBV6-5 and TRBJ2-3; D may be TRBD2 (6 bases). The length of the CDR3 is 14 residues. V lost 6 bases, J lost 0 bases, and 10 bases lay in between. The germline V gene encodes CDR1 MNHEY and CDR2 SVGAGI. The CDR3 reads CASRYSGSTDTQYF. The CDR3 DNA reads TGTGCCAGCAGGTATAGCGGTAGCACAGATACGCAGTATTTT.

V is TRBV7-8 and J is TRBJ2-5; 10 bases are shared with TRBD1. This CDR3 has 14 residues. V dropped 3 bases and J dropped 3; count of bases not matched to a gene: 1. Germline-derived CDR1 and CDR2 are SGHVS and FQNEAQ. CDR3 bases: TGTGCCAGCAGCTTGGGGACAGGGGAAGAGACCCAGTACTTC. Encoded protein: CASSLGTGEETQYF.